A selection of T cell receptor beta chains follows, all from one sample in a study of T cells in Graves' hyperthyroidism and ophthalmopathy. TCRdb reprocessed the multiplex PCR reads via MiXCR and lists one record per CDR3 protein. The sample contains more than 650,000 distinct CDR3 sequences, about 14% of which appear only once. The specimen was blood. The receptors here all came from a woman aged 18 to 35 with Graves' hyperthyroidism. CDR3s include the opening cysteine and the closing phenylalanine or tryptophan. The D gene is left open where the match is weak. Not all rows give a size; the values are once, few, many and, for expanded clones, a class.

d_gene,j_gene,abundance,v_gene,CDR3aa,CDR3nt
TRBD2,TRBJ2-5,many,TRBV6-2/TRBV6-3,CASSYSGLALQTQYF,TGTGCCAGCAGTTACTCGGGACTAGCGTTGCAGACCCAGTACTTC
-,TRBJ1-3,-,TRBV24-1,CATSDAAPSSGNTIYF,TGTGCCACCAGTGACGCCGCCCCGAGCTCTGGAAACACCATATATTTT
TRBD1,TRBJ1-5,few,TRBV3-1,CASSQRTGRRNQPQHF,TGTGCCAGCAGCCAACGGACAGGGCGCCGCAATCAGCCCCAGCATTTT
-,TRBJ2-7,many,TRBV27,CASSLLPGGLSSYEQYF,TGTGCCAGCAGTCTACTCCCGGGCGGATTAAGCTCCTACGAGCAGTACTTC
-,TRBJ1-5,many,TRBV6-2/TRBV6-3,CASSYVGPPPQHF,TGTGCCAGCAGTTACGTGGGCCCCCCGCCCCAGCATTTT
-,TRBJ2-3,-,TRBV3-1,CASSQDVGPTQYF,TGTGCCAGCAGCCAAGATGTCGGACCTACGCAGTATTTT
-,TRBJ2-3,many,TRBV3-1,CASSREAYTDTQYF,TGTGCCAGCAGCCGCGAGGCCTACACAGATACGCAGTATTTT
-,TRBJ2-5,few,TRBV5-8,CASSPFGGALETQYF,TGTGCCAGCAGCCCCTTCGGGGGAGCGCTTGAGACCCAGTACTTC
-,TRBJ1-2,many,TRBV3-1,CASSQGAGNYGYTF,TGTGCCAGCAGCCAAGGGGCGGGGAACTATGGCTACACCTTC
-,TRBJ1-1,-,TRBV20-1,CSARDPTGYTEAFF,TGCAGTGCTAGAGACCCAACAGGGTACACTGAAGCTTTCTTT
-,TRBJ2-7,few,TRBV7-9,CASSLAPGAGNYEQYF,TGTGCCAGCAGCTTAGCCCCAGGGGCAGGTAACTACGAGCAGTACTTC
-,TRBJ1-2,few,TRBV20-1,CSAPSGFYGYTF,TGCAGTGCTCCTTCTGGGTTCTATGGCTACACCTTC
TRBD2,TRBJ2-3,many,TRBV5-6,CASSVLAGGRADTQYF,TGTGCCAGCAGCGTACTAGCGGGAGGAAGGGCAGATACGCAGTATTTT
-,TRBJ1-2,many,TRBV2,CASSAGYGYTF,TGTGCCAGCAGCGCAGGGTATGGCTACACCTTC
-,TRBJ1-2,many,TRBV6-1,CASIPRVQAIYGYTF,TGTGCCAGCATCCCAAGGGTCCAGGCCATCTATGGCTACACCTTC
-,TRBJ2-7,many,TRBV28,CASRGVGPPYEQYF,TGTGCCAGCAGGGGGGTAGGGCCTCCCTACGAGCAGTACTTC
-,TRBJ2-1,-,TRBV24-1,CATREWETEGGNEQFF,TGTGCCACCAGAGAGTGGGAGACAGAAGGAGGCAATGAGCAGTTCTTC
TRBD1,TRBJ2-7,many,TRBV12-3/TRBV12-4,CASRHLGAGGSYEQYF,TGTGCCAGCAGACATTTAGGGGCAGGGGGCTCCTACGAGCAGTACTTC
-,TRBJ2-3,-,TRBV20-1,CSAMDSTTGDTQYF,TGCAGTGCAATGGACAGCACCACCGGAGATACGCAGTATTTT
-,TRBJ2-1,-,TRBV29-1,CSVEVDRETGPQFF,TGCAGCGTTGAAGTTGACCGCGAGACAGGACCGCAGTTCTTC
TRBD2,TRBJ2-1,-,TRBV19,CASSIQGLALHEQFF,TGTGCCAGTAGTATACAAGGACTAGCGTTGCATGAGCAGTTCTTC
TRBD2,TRBJ2-3,-,TRBV24-1,CATSGWSGTTDTQYF,TGTGCCACCAGTGGTTGGAGCGGGACGACAGATACGCAGTATTTT
-,TRBJ2-1,-,TRBV15,CATSRGREYDNEQFF,TGTGCCACCAGCAGAGGTCGGGAGTACGACAATGAGCAGTTCTTC
-,TRBJ2-7,many,TRBV28,CASSWGDEQYF,TGTGCCAGCAGTTGGGGGGACGAGCAGTACTTC
TRBD2,TRBJ2-1,many,TRBV11-3,CASSLVAGTFAEQFF,TGTGCCAGCAGCTTAGTAGCGGGAACTTTCGCTGAGCAGTTCTTC
-,TRBJ2-3,many,TRBV28,CASYSVDTDTQYF,TGTGCCAGTTATTCGGTTGACACAGATACGCAGTATTTT
-,TRBJ1-5,many,TRBV3-1,CASSQGDGNQPQHF,TGTGCCAGCAGCCAAGGGGACGGGAATCAGCCCCAGCATTTT
-,TRBJ2-5,many,TRBV7-2,CASSLIRRTVVQETQYF,TGTGCCAGCAGCTTGATAAGACGGACAGTAGTCCAAGAGACCCAGTACTTC
-,TRBJ2-7,many,TRBV6-5,CASSYGAAKQYF,TGTGCCAGCAGTTACGGGGCTGCCAAGCAGTACTTC